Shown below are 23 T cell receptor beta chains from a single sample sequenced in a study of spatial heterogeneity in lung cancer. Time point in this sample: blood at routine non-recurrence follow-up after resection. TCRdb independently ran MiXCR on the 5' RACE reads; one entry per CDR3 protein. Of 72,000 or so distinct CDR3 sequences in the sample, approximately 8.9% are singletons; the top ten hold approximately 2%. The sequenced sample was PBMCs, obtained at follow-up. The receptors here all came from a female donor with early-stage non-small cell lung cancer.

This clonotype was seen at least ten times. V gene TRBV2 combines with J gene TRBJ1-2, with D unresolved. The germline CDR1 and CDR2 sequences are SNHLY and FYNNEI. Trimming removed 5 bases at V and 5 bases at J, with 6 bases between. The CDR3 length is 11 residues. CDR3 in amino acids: CASSFGYGYTF. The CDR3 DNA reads TGTGCCAGCAGTTTTGGGTATGGCTACACCTTC.

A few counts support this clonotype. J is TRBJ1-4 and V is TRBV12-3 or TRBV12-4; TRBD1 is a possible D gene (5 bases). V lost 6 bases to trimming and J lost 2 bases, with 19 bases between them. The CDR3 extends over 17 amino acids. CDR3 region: CASSSGTAGWTNEKLFF. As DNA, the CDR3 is TGTGCCAGCAGCAGCGGCACCGCAGGGTGGACTAATGAAAAACTGTTTTTT.

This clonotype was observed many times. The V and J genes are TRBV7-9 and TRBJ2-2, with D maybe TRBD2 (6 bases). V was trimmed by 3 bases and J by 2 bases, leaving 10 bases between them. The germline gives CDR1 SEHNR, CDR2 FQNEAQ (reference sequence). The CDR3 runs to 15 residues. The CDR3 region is CASSLMGGNTGELFF. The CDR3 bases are TGTGCCAGCAGCTTGATGGGGGGAAACACCGGGGAGCTGTTTTTT. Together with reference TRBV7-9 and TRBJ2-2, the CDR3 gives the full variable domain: DTGVSQNPRHKITKRGQNVTFRCDPISEHNRLYWYRQTLGQGPEFLTYFQNEAQLEKSRLLSDRFSAERPKGSFSTLEIQRTEQGDSAMYLCASSLMGGNTGELFFGEGSRLTVL.

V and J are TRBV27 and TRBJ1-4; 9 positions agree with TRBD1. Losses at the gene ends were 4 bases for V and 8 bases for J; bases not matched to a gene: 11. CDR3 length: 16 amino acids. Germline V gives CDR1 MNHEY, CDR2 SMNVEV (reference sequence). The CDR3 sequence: CASSWEWGQGREKLFF. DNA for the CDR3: TGTGCCAGCAGTTGGGAATGGGGACAGGGAAGGGAAAAACTGTTTTTT.

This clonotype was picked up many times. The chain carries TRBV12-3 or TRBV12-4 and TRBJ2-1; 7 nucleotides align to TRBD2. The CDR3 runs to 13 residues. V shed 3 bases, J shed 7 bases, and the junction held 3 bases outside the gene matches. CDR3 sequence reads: CASSFGEGNEQFF. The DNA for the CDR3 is TGTGCCAGCAGTTTCGGGGAGGGGAATGAGCAGTTCTTC.

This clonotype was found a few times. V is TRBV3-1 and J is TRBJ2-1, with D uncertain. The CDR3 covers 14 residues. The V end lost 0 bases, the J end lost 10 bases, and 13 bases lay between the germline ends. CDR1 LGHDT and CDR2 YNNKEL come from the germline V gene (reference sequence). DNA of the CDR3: TGTGCCAGCAGCCAAGATATCGGCCTACAGGAGCAGTTCTTC. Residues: CASSQDIGLQEQFF.

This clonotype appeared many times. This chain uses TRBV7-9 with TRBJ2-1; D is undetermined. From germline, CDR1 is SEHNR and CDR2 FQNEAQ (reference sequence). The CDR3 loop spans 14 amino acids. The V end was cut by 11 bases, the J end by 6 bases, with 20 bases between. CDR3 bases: TGTGCCCCAAACATGAAGAAGGCTGGCAATGAGCAGTTCTTC. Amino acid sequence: CAPNMKKAGNEQFF. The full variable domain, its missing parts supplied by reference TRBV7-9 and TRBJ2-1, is DTGVSQNPRHKITKRGQNVTFRCDPISEHNRLYWYRQTLGQGPEFLTYFQNEAQLEKSRLLSDRFSAERPKGSFSTLEIQRTEQGDSAMYLCAPNMKKAGNEQFFGPGTRLTVL.

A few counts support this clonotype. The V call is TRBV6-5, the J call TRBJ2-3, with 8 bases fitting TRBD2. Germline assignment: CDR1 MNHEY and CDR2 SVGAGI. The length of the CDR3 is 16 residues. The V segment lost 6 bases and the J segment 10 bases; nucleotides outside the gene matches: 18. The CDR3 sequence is CASSYTGKRGMTAQYF. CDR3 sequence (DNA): TGTGCCAGCAGCTATACGGGCAAGCGGGGGATGACTGCGCAGTATTTT.

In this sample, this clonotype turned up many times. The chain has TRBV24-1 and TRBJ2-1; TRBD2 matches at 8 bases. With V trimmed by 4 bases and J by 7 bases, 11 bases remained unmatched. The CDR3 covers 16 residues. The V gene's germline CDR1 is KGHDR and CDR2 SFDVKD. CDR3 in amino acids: CATSDPKAGEWNEQFF. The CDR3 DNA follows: TGTGCCACCAGTGACCCTAAAGCGGGAGAGTGGAATGAGCAGTTCTTC.

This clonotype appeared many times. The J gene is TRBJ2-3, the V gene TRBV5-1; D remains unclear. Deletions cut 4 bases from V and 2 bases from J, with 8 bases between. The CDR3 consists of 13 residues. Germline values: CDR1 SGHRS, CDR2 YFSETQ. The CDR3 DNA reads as TGCGCCAGCAGCCTATTTTTCACAGATACGCAGTATTTT. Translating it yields CASSLFFTDTQYF.

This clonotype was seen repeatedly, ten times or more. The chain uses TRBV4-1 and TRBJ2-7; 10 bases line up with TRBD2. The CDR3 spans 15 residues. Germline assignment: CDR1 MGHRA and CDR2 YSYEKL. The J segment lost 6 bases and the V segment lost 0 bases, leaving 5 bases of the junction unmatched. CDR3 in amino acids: CASSQETSGLSEQYF. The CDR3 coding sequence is TGCGCCAGCAGCCAAGAGACTAGCGGGCTCTCCGAGCAGTACTTC.

The CDR3 loop is CASSGSSGTAAFF. Here the CDR3 DNA reads TGTGCCAGCAGCGGCTCCTCCGGGACGGCAGCTTTCTTT. The rearrangement links TRBV11-3 to TRBJ1-1; D possibly corresponds to TRBD1 (5 bases). V dropped 5 bases and J dropped 10 bases, with 17 bases sitting between them. In germline, CDR1 is SGHNT, CDR2 YENEEA. The CDR3 is made up of 13 amino acids.

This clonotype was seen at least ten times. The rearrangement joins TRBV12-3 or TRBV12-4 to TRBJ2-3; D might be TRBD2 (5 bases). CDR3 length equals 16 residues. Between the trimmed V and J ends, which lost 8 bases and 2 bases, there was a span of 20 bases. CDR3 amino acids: CASRLGAGLITDTQYF. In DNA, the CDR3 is TGTGCCAGCCGATTGGGAGCAGGACTTATCACAGATACGCAGTATTTT.

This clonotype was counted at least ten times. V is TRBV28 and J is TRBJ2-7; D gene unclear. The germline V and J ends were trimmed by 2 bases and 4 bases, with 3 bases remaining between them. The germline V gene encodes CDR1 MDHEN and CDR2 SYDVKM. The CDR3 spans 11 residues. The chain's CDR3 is CASSLGYEQYF. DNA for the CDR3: TGTGCCAGCAGTTTAGGGTACGAGCAGTACTTC.

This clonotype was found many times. The CDR3 region has the DNA TGCGCCAGCAGCTTACTAGCAGACGCCTACAATGAGCAGTTCTTC. This sequence encodes CASSLLADAYNEQFF. This rearrangement joins TRBV5-1 to TRBJ2-1; D is perhaps TRBD2 (6 bases). V was trimmed by 2 bases and J by 2 bases, leaving 11 bases between them. The CDR3 is made up of 15 amino acids. Germline lookup yields CDR1 SGHRS and CDR2 YFSETQ.

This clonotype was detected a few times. The CDR3 region is CASSLRRGGFETQYF. CDR3 bases: TGCGCCAGCAGCTTGCGGAGGGGAGGATTTGAGACCCAGTACTTC. The chain uses TRBV5-1 and TRBJ2-5; D possibly corresponds to TRBD2 (6 bases). The germline gives CDR1 SGHRS, CDR2 YFSETQ. V shed 1 base and J shed 5 bases, with 15 bases lying between them. The CDR3 length is 15 residues.

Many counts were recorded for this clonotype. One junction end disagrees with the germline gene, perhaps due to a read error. The CDR3 DNA reads as TGCGCCAGCAGCCTGGACTTTGGCACTGAAGCTTTCTTT. This encodes CASSLDFGTEAFF. V and J are TRBV5-4 and TRBJ1-1; D gene ambiguous. Germline lookup yields CDR1 SGHNT and CDR2 YYREEE (reference sequence). The CDR3 totals 13 residues. The entire variable domain, with the rest obtained from reference TRBV5-4 and TRBJ1-1, is as follows: ETGVTQSPTHLIKTRGQQVTLRCSSQSGHNTVSWYQQALGQGPQFIFQYYREEENGRGNFPPRFSGLQFPNYSSELNVNALELDDSALYLCASSLDFGTEAFFGQGTRLTVV.

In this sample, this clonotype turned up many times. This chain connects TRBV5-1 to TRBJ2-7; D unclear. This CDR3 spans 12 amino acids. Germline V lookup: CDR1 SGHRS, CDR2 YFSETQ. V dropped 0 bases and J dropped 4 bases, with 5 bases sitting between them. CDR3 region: CASSLVGYEQYF. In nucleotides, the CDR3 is TGCGCCAGCAGCTTGGTGGGATACGAGCAGTACTTC.

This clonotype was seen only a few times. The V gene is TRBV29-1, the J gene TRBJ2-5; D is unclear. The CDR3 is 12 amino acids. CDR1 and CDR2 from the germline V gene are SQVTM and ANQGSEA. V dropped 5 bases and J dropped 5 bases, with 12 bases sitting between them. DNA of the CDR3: TGCAGCGTTAGAACAGCGATCGAGACCCAGTACTTC. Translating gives CSVRTAIETQYF.

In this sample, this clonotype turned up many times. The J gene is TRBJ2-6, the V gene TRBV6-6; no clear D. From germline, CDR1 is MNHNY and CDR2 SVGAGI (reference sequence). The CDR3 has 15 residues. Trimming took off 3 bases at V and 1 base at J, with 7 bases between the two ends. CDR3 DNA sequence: TGTGCCAGCAGTTATATGGCTTCTGGGGCCAACGTCCTGACTTTC. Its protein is CASSYMASGANVLTF.

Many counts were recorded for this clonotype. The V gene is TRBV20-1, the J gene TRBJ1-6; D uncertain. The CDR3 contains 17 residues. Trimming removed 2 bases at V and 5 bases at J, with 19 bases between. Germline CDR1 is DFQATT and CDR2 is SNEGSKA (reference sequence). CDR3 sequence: CSARNAWVEQHNSPLHF. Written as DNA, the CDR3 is TGCAGTGCTAGAAACGCCTGGGTGGAACAGCATAATTCACCCCTCCACTTT.

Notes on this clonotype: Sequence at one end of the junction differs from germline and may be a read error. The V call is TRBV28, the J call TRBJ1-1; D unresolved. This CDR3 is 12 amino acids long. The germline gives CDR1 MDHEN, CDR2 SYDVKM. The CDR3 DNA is TGTTCCAGCAGCTTAGTTAACACTGAAGCTTTCTTT. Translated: CSSSLVNTEAFF.

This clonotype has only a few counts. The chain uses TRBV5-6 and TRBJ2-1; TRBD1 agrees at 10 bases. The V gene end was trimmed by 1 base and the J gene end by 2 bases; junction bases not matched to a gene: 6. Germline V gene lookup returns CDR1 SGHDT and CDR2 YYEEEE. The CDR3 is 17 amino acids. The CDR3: CASSLFPGTGAYNEQFF. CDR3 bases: TGTGCCAGCAGCTTGTTTCCCGGGACAGGGGCCTACAATGAGCAGTTCTTC.